Shown below are 10 T cell receptor beta chains from a single sample sequenced in a study of beta chain features in type 1 diabetes. Sequencing targeted expressed TCRB transcripts, as all isolated RNA had been reverse transcribed. Clones were sequenced by immunoSEQ multiplex PCR, and TCRdb holds only the in-frame ones, with some missing. Of 860,000 or so clones listed, about a sixth are singletons. Sequenced: naive CD4+ T cells from blood. The origin of the receptors is a woman under 30 in good health.

V gene TRBV28 combines with J gene TRBJ2-6; 11 bases align to TRBD1. With 6 bases clipped from V and 1 base from J, the junction kept 2 bases outside the gene matches. Germline values: CDR1 MDHEN, CDR2 SYDVKM. The CDR3 has 16 residues. The CDR3 DNA reads as TGTGCCAGCAGCGGACAGGGGGCGTCTGGGGCCAACGTCCTGACTTTC. Protein sequence: CASSGQGASGANVLTF.

The chain recombines TRBV28 with TRBJ2-5, with a weak D call TRBD1 (6 bases). CDR1 and CDR2 from the germline V gene are MDHEN and SYDVKM. Trimming pared 8 bases from V and 2 bases from J, leaving 21 bases between. The CDR3 is 16 amino acids. This chain's CDR3 is CASQPTGQLSQETQYF. For the CDR3, the DNA is TGTGCCAGCCAACCAACGGGACAACTCTCTCAAGAGACCCAGTACTTC.

CDR3 sequence: CASSLEGLGGYEQYF. DNA for the CDR3: TGTGCCAGCAGCTTAGAGGGACTAGGAGGTTACGAGCAGTACTTC. The chain uses TRBV7-2 and TRBJ2-7; 8 positions match TRBD2. The CDR3 is 15 amino acids. V gave up 1 base and J gave up 4 bases; unmatched junction bases: 6. CDR1 and CDR2 (germline): SGHTA, FQGNSA.

This clone was detected only a few times. The rearrangement joins TRBV28 to TRBJ1-1, with D possibly TRBD1 on 5 matching bases. The germline gives CDR1 MDHEN, CDR2 SYDVKM. V was clipped by 3 bases and J by 4 bases, with 21 bases between them. There are 17 residues in the CDR3. The CDR3: CASSFLLNRYRGTEAFF. For the CDR3, the DNA is TGTGCCAGCAGTTTCCTACTAAATAGATATAGGGGCACTGAAGCTTTCTTT.

CDR3 in DNA: TGTGCCCATAGTGGGGGGCTCTACGAGCAGTACTTC. Translation: CAHSGGLYEQYF. The V and J genes are TRBV10-3 and TRBJ2-7; D tentatively fits TRBD1 or TRBD2 (6 bases each). This CDR3 has 12 amino acids. CDR1 is ENHRY and CDR2 is SYGVKD in the germline V gene. Trimming took off 11 bases at V and 3 bases at J, with 14 bases between the two ends.

A few counts support this clone. The V gene is TRBV4-2, the J gene TRBJ1-2; D call uncertain. Trimming took 4 bases from V and 3 from J, leaving 18 bases between them. This CDR3 has 16 residues. The V gene's germline CDR1 is LGHNA and CDR2 YNFKEQ. CDR3 DNA sequence: TGTGCCAGCAGCCCCCCGCGCGGAGGGAGGGACTATGGCTACACCTTC. Amino acids: CASSPPRGGRDYGYTF.

The chain carries TRBV5-6 and TRBJ2-3; D gene uncertain. V lost 2 bases, J lost 1 base, and 8 bases lay in between. The CDR3 contains 14 residues. Germline assignment: CDR1 SGHDT and CDR2 YYEEEE. The CDR3 region has the DNA TGTGCCAGCAGCTTTTTCAGTCGCACAGATACGCAGTATTTT. As protein: CASSFFSRTDTQYF.

The V and J genes are TRBV7-2 and TRBJ2-1, with D possibly matching TRBD1 (6 bases). The CDR3 loop spans 15 amino acids. V was trimmed by 7 bases and J by 3 bases, leaving 16 bases between them. Germline CDR1 and CDR2: SGHTA and FQGNSA. The CDR3 reads CASIGDRSYYNEQFF. CDR3 coding DNA: TGTGCCAGCATTGGCGACAGGTCCTACTACAATGAGCAGTTCTTC.

This clone was recorded a few times. This chain uses TRBV7-6 with TRBJ1-3; no reliable D call. Germline loops: CDR1 SGHVS, CDR2 FNYEAQ. This CDR3 region has 14 residues. Trimming removed 3 bases from V and 2 bases from J, with 8 bases in between. CDR3 bases: TGTGCCAGCAGCTTGGTCAGCGCTGGAAACACCATATATTTT. Translating it yields CASSLVSAGNTIYF.

This clone occurred a few times. The V and J genes are TRBV7-9 and TRBJ2-5; 7 nucleotides line up with TRBD1. The CDR3 runs to 13 residues. V was pared by 4 bases and J by 5 bases, with 4 bases of the junction left unmatched. Germline assignment: CDR1 SEHNR and CDR2 FQNEAQ (reference sequence). CDR3 in DNA: TGTGCCAGCAGCTCGACAGGGATGGAGACCCAGTACTTC. It is translated as CASSSTGMETQYF.